Listed below are T cell receptor beta chains from one sample, sequenced in a study of blood T cell repertoires in COVID-19. Assay used: immunoSEQ multiplex PCR; TCRdb lists only in-frame clones, some missing. The sample includes tens of thousands of clones, 89% of them seen just once. The sample was peripheral blood. These receptors all come from a man aged 55 to 70 with acute or convalescent COVID-19. The CDR3 runs from the conserved cysteine through the conserved F or W. Fields, in order: D gene, V gene, clone size, J gene, CDR3 length, CDR3 protein, CDR3 DNA. D genes are given only for firm matches. Rows may omit the clone size; those that give it use once, few, many or a size class.

>-|TRBV4-1|once|TRBJ2-7|18
CASSQAPSDGNPSYEQYF
TGCGCCAGCAGCCAAGCTCCGTCGGACGGGAACCCTTCCTACGAGCAGTACTTC
>TRBD1|TRBV27|-|TRBJ2-1|16
CASSPGQGAAYNEQFF
TGTGCCAGCAGCCCGGGACAGGGGGCTGCCTACAATGAGCAGTTCTTC
>-|TRBV7-9|-|TRBJ1-6|13
CASSGGQNSPLHF
TGTGCCAGCAGCGGAGGACAGAATTCACCCCTCCACTTT
>TRBD1|TRBV10-3|-|TRBJ1-2|14
CAIRGTGARGGYTF
TGTGCCATCAGGGGGACAGGGGCACGCGGTGGCTACACCTTC
>TRBD1|TRBV2|-|TRBJ1-1|14
CASSNTPGQGEAFF
TGTGCCAGCAGTAACACCCCGGGACAGGGTGAGGCTTTCTTT
>-|TRBV2|-|TRBJ1-2|13
CASRLTDNYGYTF
TGTGCCAGCAGACTTACAGATAACTATGGCTACACCTTC
>TRBD2|TRBV5-1|-|TRBJ2-2|15
CASSLTSGDTGELFF
TGCGCCAGCAGCCTGACTAGCGGAGACACCGGGGAGCTGTTTTTT
>TRBD2|TRBV3-1/TRBV3-2|-|TRBJ2-1|14
CASRPSGLMSEQFF
TGTGCCAGCAGACCCTCGGGACTAATGAGTGAGCAGTTCTTC
>-|TRBV9|-|TRBJ1-1|13
CASSAKGYTEAFF
TGTGCCAGCAGCGCAAAGGGGTACACTGAAGCTTTCTTT
>TRBD1|TRBV18|-|TRBJ1-2|13
CASSPGQDYGYTF
TGTGCCAGCTCACCGGGACAGGATTATGGCTACACCTTC
>-|TRBV5-1|-|TRBJ1-1|15
CASSPQVTRNTEAFF
TGCGCCAGCAGTCCGCAGGTGACAAGGAACACTGAAGCTTTCTTT
>-|TRBV7-2|-|TRBJ1-1|16
CASSLGIDRRNTEAFF
TGTGCCAGCAGCTTGGGGATCGACAGGAGGAACACTGAAGCTTTCTTT
>TRBD2|TRBV9|-|TRBJ2-3|16
CASTLRAGGGQDTQYF
TGTGCCAGCACCCTGAGAGCCGGGGGGGGCCAGGATACGCAGTATTTT
>-|TRBV29-1|-|TRBJ1-4|15
CSVGRGGVANEKLFF
TGCAGCGTTGGTAGGGGGGGAGTAGCTAATGAAAAACTGTTTTTT
>-|TRBV5-6|-|TRBJ2-2|14
CASSSLGYTGELFF
TGTGCCAGCAGCTCCCTGGGCTACACCGGGGAGCTGTTTTTT
>-|TRBV7-8|-|TRBJ1-1|14
CASSLVQGETEAFF
TGTGCCAGCAGCTTAGTTCAAGGGGAAACTGAAGCTTTCTTT
>-|TRBV6-5|-|TRBJ1-5|14
CASTGRASWVPQHF
TGTGCCAGCACCGGCAGGGCCTCTTGGGTGCCCCAGCATTTT
>TRBD1|TRBV30|-|TRBJ2-4|12
CAGTGQRNIQYF
TGTGCCGGAACGGGACAGCGAAACATTCAGTACTTC
>TRBD1|TRBV29-1|-|TRBJ1-5|14
CSARTGTGGQPQHF
TGCAGCGCACGCACCGGGACAGGGGGACAGCCCCAGCATTTT
>-|TRBV10-3|-|TRBJ2-2|16
CAISDKDRQNTGELFF
TGTGCCATCAGTGATAAAGACAGACAAAACACCGGGGAGCTGTTTTTT
>TRBD2|TRBV19|-|TRBJ2-3|16
CASSMIGGAGTDTQYF
TGTGCCAGTAGTATGATCGGGGGGGCCGGCACAGATACGCAGTATTTT
>TRBD1|TRBV18|few|TRBJ1-1|14
CASSPTGTNTEAFF
TGTGCCAGCTCACCGACAGGGACGAACACTGAAGCTTTCTTT
>-|TRBV6-5|once|TRBJ2-7|13
CASSKQGLYEQYF
TGTGCCAGCAGTAAACAGGGTTTATACGAGCAGTACTTC
>TRBD1|TRBV7-2|-|TRBJ2-7|13
CASNRGGNYEQYF
TGTGCCAGCAACAGGGGTGGGAACTACGAGCAGTACTTC
>-|TRBV29-1|-|TRBJ1-1|13
CSVEWGGNTEAFF
TGCAGCGTTGAGTGGGGGGGGAACACTGAAGCTTTCTTT
>TRBD1|TRBV7-9|few|TRBJ2-3|12
CASSLEGGERYF
TGTGCCAGCAGCTTAGAAGGGGGCGAAAGGTATTTT
>TRBD1|TRBV7-9|-|TRBJ1-1|18
CASSPRTGVFLKDTEAFF
TGTGCCAGCAGCCCGAGGACAGGGGTCTTTCTGAAAGACACTGAAGCTTTCTTT
>-|TRBV18|-|TRBJ2-3|16
CASSPPGRVNTDTQYF
TGTGCCAGCTCACCACCAGGCAGGGTGAACACAGATACGCAGTATTTT
>-|TRBV5-4|-|TRBJ2-2|15
CASSLYGGYAGELFF
TGTGCCAGCAGCTTATACGGGGGTTACGCCGGGGAGCTGTTTTTT
>-|TRBV3-1/TRBV3-2|-|TRBJ1-4|14
CASSLPGLGEKLFF
TGTGCCAGCAGCCTCCCAGGGCTGGGCGAAAAACTGTTTTTT
>-|TRBV25-1|-|TRBJ1-2|15
CASSELPGGNYGYTF
TGTGCCAGCAGTGAACTCCCGGGGGGGAACTATGGCTACACCTTC
>-|TRBV11-3|-|TRBJ2-1|16
CASSSQSGLSYNEQFF
TGTGCCAGCAGCTCGCAGAGCGGACTCTCCTACAATGAGCAGTTCTTC
>-|TRBV5-1|-|TRBJ2-6|14
CASSPFSGANVLTF
TGCGCCAGCAGCCCGTTTTCTGGGGCCAACGTCCTGACTTTC
>-|TRBV13|few|TRBJ2-3|12
CASSREADTQYF
TGTGCCAGCAGCCGAGAGGCAGATACGCAGTATTTT
>-|TRBV7-2|-|TRBJ1-6|16
CASSLNWSSYNSPLHF
TGTGCCAGCAGCTTAAATTGGAGCTCCTATAATTCACCCCTCCACTTT
>-|TRBV5-1|-|TRBJ2-1|13
CASSLSEYNEQFF
TGCGCCAGCAGCTTGTCAGAATACAATGAGCAGTTCTTC
>TRBD1|TRBV13|-|TRBJ1-2|19
CASSSDPLSTGTGVYGYTF
TGTGCCAGCAGCTCCGACCCACTTTCCACCGGGACAGGGGTTTATGGCTACACCTTC
>TRBD1|TRBV7-2|-|TRBJ1-3|16
CASSLVGQGLRNTIYF
TGTGCCAGCAGCTTAGTGGGACAGGGACTCAGAAACACCATATATTTT
>TRBD1|TRBV25-1|-|TRBJ1-1|16
CASSESGTASNTEAFF
TGTGCCAGCAGTGAATCCGGGACAGCGTCGAACACTGAAGCTTTCTTT
>-|TRBV6-5|-|TRBJ1-2|14
CASSPRGTYYGYTF
TGTGCCAGCAGCCCCAGGGGAACATACTATGGCTACACCTTC
>-|TRBV27|-|TRBJ1-1|12
CASEGQNTEAFF
TGTGCCAGCGAGGGACAGAACACTGAAGCTTTCTTT
>-|TRBV6-5|-|TRBJ2-2|15
CASRGTSLNTGELFF
TGTGCCAGCAGGGGGACAAGCTTGAACACCGGGGAGCTGTTTTTT
>-|TRBV27|few|TRBJ1-1|15
CASSPYAEMNTEAFF
TGTGCCAGCAGTCCCTATGCGGAGATGAACACTGAAGCTTTCTTT
>TRBD1|TRBV10-2|-|TRBJ2-1|15
CASTRDRVGVDEQFF
TGCGCCAGCACCCGGGACAGGGTGGGTGTCGATGAGCAGTTCTTC
>-|TRBV5-5|-|TRBJ2-7|16
CASSLATGTSGYEQYF
TGTGCCAGCAGCTTGGCAACCGGGACAAGTGGCTACGAGCAGTACTTC
>TRBD2|TRBV7-2|few|TRBJ2-1|15
CASSLTSGGYNEQFF
TGTGCCAGCAGCCTTACTAGCGGGGGGTACAATGAGCAGTTCTTC
>TRBD1|TRBV9|many|TRBJ1-6|16
CASSAAADRGTSPLHF
TGTGCCAGCAGTGCCGCAGCGGACAGGGGTACTTCACCCCTCCACTTT
>-|TRBV20-1|-|TRBJ1-2|11
CSARRVYGYTF
TGCAGTGCTAGGAGGGTCTATGGCTACACCTTC
>-|TRBV19|few|TRBJ1-5|14
CASSIDPRDEAQHF
TGTGCCAGTAGTATAGATCCCCGGGATGAGGCCCAGCATTTT
>-|TRBV27|-|TRBJ1-4|13
CARRTVNNEKLFF
TGTGCCAGGCGAACAGTTAATAATGAAAAACTGTTTTTT
>TRBD1|TRBV29-1|-|TRBJ2-1|13
CSVGTGSYNEQFF
TGCAGCGTTGGGACAGGGTCCTACAATGAGCAGTTCTTC
>TRBD1|TRBV19|-|TRBJ1-5|14
CASRGTGRNQPQHF
TGTGCCAGTCGCGGGACAGGGCGCAATCAGCCCCAGCATTTT
>-|TRBV11-2|-|TRBJ1-1|14
CASSSRGTDTEAFF
TGTGCCAGCAGCTCCAGGGGAACGGACACTGAAGCTTTCTTT
>-|TRBV6-5|-|TRBJ1-1|13
CASSYRPQTEAFF
TGTGCCAGCAGTTATCGACCACAGACTGAAGCTTTCTTT
>-|TRBV9|-|TRBJ1-2|15
CASSGPGTLNYGYTF
TGTGCCAGCAGCGGACCCGGGACACTTAACTATGGCTACACCTTC
>-|TRBV5-4|-|TRBJ1-2|14
CASSLAQGGRGYTF
TGTGCCAGCAGCTTGGCCCAGGGAGGTCGTGGCTACACCTTC
>-|TRBV7-7|-|TRBJ2-5|15
CASSLGLAYQETQYF
TGTGCCAGCAGCTTAGGCCTGGCCTACCAAGAGACCCAGTACTTC
>-|TRBV7-8|once|TRBJ1-2|14
CASSFSTANYGYTF
TGTGCCAGCAGCTTTTCCACGGCTAACTATGGCTACACCTTC
>-|TRBV10-3|-|TRBJ2-7|11
CAIRGSYEQYF
TGTGCCATCAGGGGCAGCTACGAGCAGTACTTC